Listed below are T cell receptor beta chains from one sample, sequenced in a study of T cells in Graves' hyperthyroidism and ophthalmopathy. TCRdb re-called the multiplex PCR reads through MiXCR, storing one row per CDR3 protein. Among 200,000 to 250,000 distinct CDR3 sequences listed, approximately 16% were seen once. The sequencing input was blood. The receptors come from a woman between 50 and 59 years old with Graves' hyperthyroidism. Each CDR3 is given with its conserved first and last residue. A D gene is named only where the DNA matches it firmly. Size is stated for part of the rows, as once, few or many counts, or as a class when the clone is expanded.

TRBV24-1	TRBD2	TRBJ2-2	-	CATSDRTGSGTSGSINTGELFF	TGTGCCACCAGTGATCGGACAGGGTCAGGGACTAGCGGGAGCATAAACACCGGGGAGCTGTTTTTT
TRBV28	TRBD1	TRBJ1-1	many	CASSLPGGLTEAFF	TGTGCCAGCAGTTTGCCAGGGGGCTTGACTGAAGCTTTCTTT
TRBV7-2	-	TRBJ2-3	few	CASSLGVGVSGTDTQYF	TGTGCCAGCAGCTTAGGAGTTGGGGTTAGCGGCACAGATACGCAGTATTTT
TRBV3-1	TRBD2	TRBJ2-3	many	CASSQLTSGFTDTQYF	TGTGCCAGCAGCCAACTGACTAGCGGGTTCACAGATACGCAGTATTTT
TRBV7-9	-	TRBJ1-1	-	CASSFLVGVAFF	TGTGCCAGCAGCTTCCTAGTAGGGGTAGCTTTCTTT
TRBV7-7	-	TRBJ2-1	-	CASSPQAGRGFNEQFF	TGTGCTAGCAGCCCTCAAGCGGGAAGGGGGTTCAATGAGCAGTTCTTC
TRBV15	-	TRBJ2-1	many	CATSRGAGGEQFF	TGTGCCACCAGCAGGGGGGCCGGGGGTGAGCAGTTCTTC
TRBV7-3	-	TRBJ2-2	many	CASSAGHLTGELFF	TGTGCCAGCAGCGCGGGACATCTCACCGGGGAGCTGTTTTTT
TRBV30	-	TRBJ1-4	-	CAWSRETPRATNEKLFF	TGTGCCTGGAGTCGGGAGACACCCCGGGCAACTAATGAAAAACTGTTTTTT
TRBV11-2	TRBD2	TRBJ2-3	-	CASSSHQLAGAAPPDTQYF	TGTGCCAGCAGCTCCCACCAACTAGCGGGAGCGGCCCCCCCAGATACGCAGTATTTT
TRBV5-1	TRBD1	TRBJ1-4	-	CASRTGSAEEKLFF	TGCGCCAGCAGGACAGGGAGTGCGGAAGAAAAACTGTTTTTT
TRBV5-6	-	TRBJ1-2	few	CASSLVSDYYGYTF	TGTGCCAGCAGCTTGGTTTCAGACTACTATGGCTACACCTTC
TRBV5-5	-	TRBJ1-1	-	CASSLLSRVALGTEAFF	TGTGCCAGCAGCTTACTGTCGCGGGTCGCTTTGGGTACTGAAGCTTTCTTT
TRBV20-1	-	TRBJ1-6	many	CSASDGPHRPLHF	TGCAGTGCTTCTGACGGACCACACCGTCCCCTCCACTTT
TRBV11-2	-	TRBJ1-4	many	CASSSLTEVGKLFF	TGTGCCAGCAGCTCCTTGACAGAGGTGGGAAAACTGTTTTTT
TRBV12-3/TRBV12-4	-	TRBJ1-1	many	CASRQGTQNTEAFF	TGTGCCAGCAGGCAGGGAACCCAGAACACTGAAGCTTTCTTT
TRBV7-2	-	TRBJ1-4	many	CASSVDRHPNEKLFF	TGTGCCAGCAGCGTCGACCGCCACCCTAATGAAAAACTGTTTTTT
TRBV20-1	-	TRBJ2-7	many	CSARDQRKSSYEQYF	TGCAGTGCTAGAGATCAGAGAAAGAGCTCCTACGAGCAGTACTTC
TRBV5-8	TRBD2	TRBJ2-1	many	CASSVGLVGAEQFF	TGTGCCAGCAGCGTGGGACTAGTCGGTGCTGAGCAGTTCTTC
TRBV20-1	TRBD2	TRBJ2-1	many	CSARGLAGRWAYNEQFF	TGCAGTGCTAGGGGACTAGCGGGCAGGTGGGCCTACAATGAGCAGTTCTTC
TRBV2	TRBD1	TRBJ1-4	-	CASTIQGAGEKLFF	TGTGCCAGCACTATACAGGGGGCTGGGGAAAAACTGTTTTTT
TRBV12-3/TRBV12-4	-	TRBJ2-1	-	CASSPRGTEQFF	TGTGCCAGCAGTCCTCGGGGCACTGAGCAGTTCTTC